The 9 T cell receptor beta chains below all came from one sample that was sequenced in a study of blood T cell repertoires in COVID-19. TCRdb's copy holds only in-frame clones and misses some; the assay was immunoSEQ multiplex PCR. Among 20,000 to 30,000 clones listed, over 80% were seen once. The material sequenced was peripheral blood. The receptors stem from a human donor with active COVID-19. The donor label of this sample is uncertain.

The rearrangement links TRBV2 to TRBJ2-7, with 8 bases that match TRBD1. CDR1 and CDR2 (germline): SNHLY, FYNNEI. Unmatched junction bases numbered 7, after V lost 4 bases and J lost 5 bases. CDR3 length equals 14 residues. In DNA form, the CDR3 reads TGTGCCAGCAGTGGAGACAGGGGAAGGAACGAGCAGTACTTC. Its translation: CASSGDRGRNEQYF.

The chain carries TRBV2 and TRBJ1-5, with 7 bases fitting TRBD1. Losses at the gene ends were 6 bases for V and 2 bases for J; bases not matched to a gene: 4. Germline values: CDR1 SNHLY, CDR2 FYNNEI. The length of the CDR3 is 14 residues. The DNA for the CDR3 is TGTGCCAGCAGGTGGGACAGAGGCAATCAGCCCCAGCATTTT. It is translated as CASRWDRGNQPQHF.

The chain links TRBV19 to TRBJ2-3, with unresolved D. Trimming took 10 bases from V and 6 from J, leaving 14 bases between them. Germline V gene lookup returns CDR1 LNHDA and CDR2 SQIVND (reference sequence). There are 12 residues in the CDR3. CDR3 sequence: CAMRMARDTQYF. CDR3 bases: TGTGCCATGAGGATGGCTCGGGATACGCAGTATTTT.

The table lists this clone with a count of one. This rearrangement joins TRBV28 to TRBJ2-7, with 9 bases aligning to TRBD1. Losses at the gene ends were 8 bases for V and 1 base for J; bases not matched to a gene: 0. The length of the CDR3 is 12 residues. Per germline, CDR1 MDHEN and CDR2 SYDVKM. CDR3 protein: CASGTGSYEQYF. Here the CDR3 DNA reads TGTGCCAGCGGGACAGGGTCCTACGAGCAGTACTTC.

The chain is built from TRBV18 and TRBJ1-2; D call uncertain. Germline loops: CDR1 KGHSH, CDR2 LQKENI. CDR3 length: 17 amino acids. The V and J ends lost 1 base and 5 bases respectively, with 20 bases between them. The DNA of the CDR3 is TGTGCCAGCTCACCACTCGCCGAGGCAAGGCCGATTTATGGCTACACCTTC. Translation gives CASSPLAEARPIYGYTF.

The chain has TRBV7-2 and TRBJ2-1; D may be TRBD2 (5 bases). With 5 bases removed from V and 10 bases from J, the gap between germline ends came to 12 bases. Germline CDR1 reads SGHTA; CDR2 reads FQGNSA. CDR3 length: 12 amino acids. CDR3: CASSHTSGEQFF. The DNA of the CDR3 is TGTGCCAGCAGCCACACTAGTGGCGAGCAGTTCTTC.

The V call is TRBV5-1, the J call TRBJ1-2; TRBD1 matches at 7 bases. The V and J ends lost 4 bases and 2 bases, in that order; junction bases with no gene match: 5. The germline gives CDR1 SGHRS, CDR2 YFSETQ. CDR3 length equals 14 residues. This CDR3 is CASSPDRWNYGYTF. CDR3 bases: TGCGCCAGCAGCCCGGACAGGTGGAACTATGGCTACACCTTC.

The chain is built from TRBV6-5 and TRBJ2-7, with TRBD2 as a possible D gene (6 bases). The CDR3 sequence is 15 residues long. From germline, CDR1 is MNHEY and CDR2 SVGAGI. V was trimmed by 6 bases and J by 3 bases, leaving 18 bases between them. As DNA, the CDR3 is TGTGCCAGCAGCCCGGGGGTGCCGGAAGACTACGAGCAGTACTTC. Protein sequence: CASSPGVPEDYEQYF.

The rearrangement uses TRBV6-1 and TRBJ1-1; 7 nucleotides align to TRBD1. This CDR3 is built from 14 residues. Germline loops: CDR1 MNHNS, CDR2 SASEGT. Losses at the gene ends were 1 base for V and 4 bases for J; bases not matched to a gene: 3. The CDR3: CASSEVAGGTEAFF. As DNA, the CDR3 is TGTGCCAGCAGTGAAGTGGCAGGGGGCACTGAAGCTTTCTTT.